The TCR beta chain under discussion was sequenced for a study of neurological immune-mediated disorders (dated by TCRdb to about 2019). Study-level background: Of the approximately 34 multiple sclerosis patients, approximately 31 had relapsing-remitting MS and 3 had secondary progressive MS. The 95 to 120 TCR-beta libraries included longitudinal samples, technical triplicates and paired sorted CD4+ and CD8+ T-cell subsets alongside PBMC samples. The cohort comprised about 70 subjects: approximately 15 HAM/TSP patients, roughly 34 multiple sclerosis patients and about 20 healthy controls. The study compared peripheral blood TCR-beta repertoires of HTLV-I-associated myelopathy (HAM/TSP) patients, multiple sclerosis patients and healthy controls using UMI-based sequencing. The investigation overall reported the following: The MS cluster was not associated with any clinical or MRI features, and the authors stated that larger cohorts are needed. Expanded clones from different subjects shared no identical CDR3 amino acid sequences, which suggests that TCR-beta repertoires were private in all groups. Phylogenetic analysis grouped repertoires from 18 of 34 MS patients into a cluster of related CDR3 sequences, suggesting a possible repertoire-level signature. TCR clonal expansion was highest in HAM/TSP patients and lowest in MS patients, with MS patients falling below even healthy controls.

To synthesize cDNA, template-switch 5'RACE was performed with a primer carrying a 10-nucleotide random unique molecular identifier so that each TCR transcript was tagged. Over 180 million TCR-beta sequences, covering 15-18 subjects, were produced in each sequencing run. Total RNA was extracted with the RNeasy kit. The KAPA Real-time Library Amplification kit was used to amplify TCR-beta VDJ regions with primers for the TCR constant region and the 5'RACE anchor. A first PCR added sample indexes and Illumina adaptors, and a second PCR then raised library yield. The roughly 650 bp TCR product was size-selected on a 2% E-gel SizeSelection system after Ampure bead purification. Before pooling, library quality was assessed on a Bioanalyzer, concentration was determined with Qubit, and library quantification was performed with the Kapa Library Quantification kit. An Illumina HiSeq 2500 sequenced the libraries paired-end 2 x 150 bp. To increase sequence diversity, about 23-30% phiX was spiked into each library pool. In the authors' own workflow: Quality-filtered reads were processed with the UMI-based MiGEC pipeline, which removed over 75% of raw TCR sequences during error correction. VDJ genes were aligned to IMGT germline references, and clonotypes were defined by unique CDR3 amino acid sequence plus V-J genes. Clonal expansion, Shannon diversity and CDR3 relatedness were evaluated with VDJtools (CalcPairwiseDistances, ClusterSamples), while phylogenetic trees were built in CLCbio workbench. Clones with at least 8 unique UMIs were defined as expanded, with this threshold being based on coefficient-of-variation modelling across technical triplicates. The public reads were reanalyzed by TCRdb: fastp trimming at Q25, MiXCR alignment, in-frame beta chains only. Rows are combined by CDR3 protein, so each entry shows the most common genes and DNA. The V and J calls and clone size come from TCRdb's table, not from the authors' own analysis. This sample lists roughly 21,000 distinct CDR3 sequences; 17% were detected once. Roughly 7% of the sample lies in the top ten.

This clonotype was counted at least ten times. Its antigen is not yet known. No base qualities exist here, and no much larger clone lies one base off it. Counted from cysteine to phenylalanine, this CDR3 has 14 amino acids. Here the CDR3 DNA is all that survives: 42 bases in frame from base 1. After removal of 5 bases from V and 2 bases from J, the junction retains 4 bases not matched to a gene. The CDR1 and CDR2 encoded by the germline V gene are ENHRY and SYGVKD. For the sorted-subset TCR libraries, the starting material was over 800,000 sorted CD4+ or CD8+ T cells. The multiple sclerosis patients were enrolled in a US clinical protocol that evaluated disease progression with magnetic resonance imaging. Peripheral blood was subjected to Ficoll-Hypaque density gradient centrifugation to isolate PBMCs, which were then cryopreserved in liquid nitrogen. The study also sequenced paired sorted CD4+ and CD8+ subsets from healthy controls, HAM/TSP patients and MS patients.

The chain employs TRBV10-3 and TRBJ2-3; 7 nucleotides in the junction match TRBD2. Input material: CD8+ T cells from blood. The receptor was derived from a woman aged 18-30 years with multiple sclerosis. The nucleotides read TGTGCCATCAGTAAGCGGGAATCCACAGATACGCAGTATTTT. This sequence encodes CAISKRESTDTQYF.